This entry is about one T cell receptor beta chain. Many counts were recorded for this clonotype. This receptor's antigen is unknown. No base quality information exists; no much larger clone differs at one position. The data are from a study of Graves' ophthalmopathy and Graves' hyperthyroidism listed by TCRdb under 2018. In the study overall: Peripheral blood samples were taken at the time of initial diagnosis, before any treatment was given. The study used TCR beta repertoire signatures to distinguish Graves' ophthalmopathy from Graves' hyperthyroidism and to predict progression to ophthalmopathy. In total, approximately 130 blood samples were TCR-sequenced: 40 to 45 ophthalmopathy, 80 or so hyperthyroidism and about 17 hyperthyroidism-to-ophthalmopathy patients. To explore V-J signatures that separate ophthalmopathy from hyperthyroidism, a discovery set of about 100 patients was enrolled, consisting of about 45 with ophthalmopathy and approximately 60 with stable hyperthyroidism. For independent validation, a separate cohort was made up of around 18 hyperthyroidism patients plus 17 patients who later progressed from hyperthyroidism to ophthalmopathy. In 6 or 7 hyperthyroidism patients, T-cell repertoires of thyroid tissue and blood were compared. Following sampling, methimazole starting at 30 mg daily was administered to hyperthyroidism patients, and high-dose intravenous methylprednisolone was administered to ophthalmopathy patients. Points the paper makes about the study in general: In validation, the model predicted ophthalmopathy progression with 55% to 71% sensitivity and around 72% specificity; approximately 12 predicted patients were CT-confirmed with GO in a median of 6.5 months. Sample size was not predetermined statistically, and investigators were not blinded to group allocation. Most expanded thyroid clonotypes with frequency above 0.001 were also detected in blood, suggesting blood repertoires may reflect the thyroid immune response. In cross-validation, the 13-signature model distinguished ophthalmopathy from stable hyperthyroidism with roughly 90% sensitivity and about 81% specificity, and in the test set the corresponding values were 80% and 75%.

V and J are truncated by 4 bases and 0 bases respectively, leaving an intervening sequence of 7 bases. CDR1 and CDR2 (MNHEY, SVGAGI) derive from the germline V gene. From the cysteine up to the phenylalanine, the CDR3 has a length of 14 residues. CDR3 DNA is the only sequence kept; it has 42 bases, read in frame from the first base. For repertoire sequencing, TCR beta CDR3 regions were amplified from RNA transcripts. HTBI primers and the Qiagen OneStep RT-PCR kit were used in a first-round RT-PCR, which was followed by a second-round multiplex PCR, size selection and purification. Libraries were sequenced paired-end with 100 bp reads on an Illumina HiSeq2000. For the original study's pipeline: Reads were processed with SOAPnuke, discarding reads with adapters, uncalled bases, mean Phred below 15, or no exact constant-primer or identifier match. COPE v1.2.5 was used to merge high-quality paired reads. Each unique nucleotide sequence was treated as a clonotype, and MiTCR v1.1 was used to align the clonotypes to the IMGT TRB V, D and J references. Analysis was restricted to V-J combinations with a frequency above 0.0001, which covered roughly 99% of repertoires. For each V-J combination, a TCR clonal expansion and chaos score was defined as the ratio of F50 clonal expansion to chaos observed in the TCRdist matrix. Welch's t-statistics and random forest were used to reduce the features to 10 to 15 V-J combinations, which were then used as input to a naive Bayes classifier. Thyroid-blood repertoire similarity was quantified with the Morisita-Horn index. The raw public data were reprocessed by TCRdb itself: fastp quality trimming at Q25, MiXCR clonotype calling, in-frame beta chains only. Each record represents a unique CDR3 protein, reported with the most common genes and DNA among its rows. TCRdb's processing, not the authors' own work, is the source of the V and J calls. Within this sample are 300,000 to 350,000 distinct CDR3 sequences, with under 20% of them counted one time only. Of the sample, 9% to 15% is held by the ten largest clones.

Ophthalmopathy patients had moderately to severely active disease, Clinical Activity Score of at least 3, NOSPECS grade of at least 4, and disease duration under 3 months. Anyone with other autoimmune diseases, uncontrolled infections, pregnancy or lactation was excluded from the study. Diagnosis was based on clinical symptoms, serum thyroxine, TRAb, thyroid ultrasound and orbital computed tomography. PBMCs were isolated from 10 ml of fresh peripheral blood by Ficoll-Paque density gradient centrifugation. Trizol reagent was used to extract the total RNA, and its quality was then checked on an Agilent 2100 Bioanalyzer.

The chain is made from TRBV6-5 and TRBJ1-3; the D segment cannot be called with confidence. This clonotype was obtained from an adult man with Graves' ophthalmopathy. Sequenced material: peripheral blood. The nucleotides read TGTGCCAGCAGTTCGATAGGCTCTGGAAACACCATATATTTT. Translated, it reads CASSSIGSGNTIYF.